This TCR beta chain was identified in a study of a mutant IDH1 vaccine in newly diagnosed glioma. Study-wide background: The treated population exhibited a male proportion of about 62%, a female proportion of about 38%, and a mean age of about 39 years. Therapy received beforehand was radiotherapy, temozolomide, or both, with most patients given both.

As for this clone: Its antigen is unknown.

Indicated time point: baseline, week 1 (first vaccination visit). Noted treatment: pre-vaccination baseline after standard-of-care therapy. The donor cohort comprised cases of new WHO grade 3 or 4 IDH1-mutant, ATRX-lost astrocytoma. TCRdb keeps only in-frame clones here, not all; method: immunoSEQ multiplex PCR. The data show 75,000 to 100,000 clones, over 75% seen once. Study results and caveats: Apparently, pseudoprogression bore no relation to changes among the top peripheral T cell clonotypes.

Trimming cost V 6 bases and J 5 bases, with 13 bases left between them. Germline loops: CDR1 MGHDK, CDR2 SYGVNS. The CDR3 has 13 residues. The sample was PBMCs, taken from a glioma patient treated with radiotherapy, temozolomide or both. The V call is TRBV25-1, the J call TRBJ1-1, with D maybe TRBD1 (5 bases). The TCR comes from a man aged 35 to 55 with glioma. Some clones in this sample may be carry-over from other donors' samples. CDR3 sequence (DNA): TGTGCCAGCAGGGTTTCCGGGGGGACTGAAGCTTTCTTT. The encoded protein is CASRVSGGTEAFF.